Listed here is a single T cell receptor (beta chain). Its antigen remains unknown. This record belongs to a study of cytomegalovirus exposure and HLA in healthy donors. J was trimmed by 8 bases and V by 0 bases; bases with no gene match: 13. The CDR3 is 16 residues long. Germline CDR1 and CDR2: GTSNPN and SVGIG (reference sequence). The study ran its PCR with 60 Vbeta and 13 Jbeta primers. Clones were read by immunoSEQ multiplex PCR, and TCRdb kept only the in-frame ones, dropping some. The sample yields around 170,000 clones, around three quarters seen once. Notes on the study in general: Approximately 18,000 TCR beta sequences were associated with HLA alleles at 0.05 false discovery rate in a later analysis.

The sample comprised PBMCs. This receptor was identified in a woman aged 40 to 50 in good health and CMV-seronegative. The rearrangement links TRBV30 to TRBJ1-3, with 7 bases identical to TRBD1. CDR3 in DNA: TGTGCCTGGAGTGTTGGGCCCCAAAGACAGGGCCACACCATATATTTT. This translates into CAWSVGPQRQGHTIYF.